A selection of T cell receptor beta chains follows, all from one sample in a study of cytomegalovirus exposure and HLA in healthy donors. Produced via immunoSEQ multiplex PCR; TCRdb's table is partial and in-frame only. The sample carries 150,000 to 200,000 clones, 85% recorded once. Sequencing was performed on PBMCs. Receptor source: a young man in good health and CMV-seropositive. Each CDR3 is given with its conserved first and last residue. D genes are given only for firm matches. Expanded clones are given a class, and other clones once, few, many or no size at all.

size,J,D,V,CDR3
.,TRBJ2-1,TRBD1,TRBV11-3,CASSLGPGQGGNEQFF
.,TRBJ1-5,.,TRBV7-9,CASSLGGGNQPQHF
.,TRBJ2-2,.,TRBV14,CASSQGGVWTGELFF
.,TRBJ1-1,.,TRBV25-1,CASRRMDITEAFF
.,TRBJ1-1,.,TRBV10-1,CASSQGSGSEAFF
.,TRBJ2-7,TRBD2,TRBV9,CASSAGGALIGEQYF
.,TRBJ1-1,TRBD1,TRBV4-1,CASSPGTGENTEAFF
few,TRBJ2-5,.,TRBV28,CASSLLGETQYF
.,TRBJ2-5,TRBD1,TRBV7-9,CASSRDHGTAQETQYF
.,TRBJ2-1,.,TRBV5-1,CASSLESGNEQFF
.,TRBJ2-3,TRBD2,TRBV6-1,CASSELAGGPDTQYF
once,TRBJ2-3,.,TRBV2,CASPTGSTDTQYF
.,TRBJ2-1,TRBD1,TRBV13,CASTRERTGTYNEQFF
.,TRBJ2-1,TRBD2,TRBV5-1,CASTRTSGGYNEQFF
.,TRBJ2-5,TRBD1,TRBV5-1,CASSMTGEETQYF
.,TRBJ2-7,TRBD1,TRBV29-1,CSVETETGYEQYF
once,TRBJ1-1,.,TRBV10-3,CAISPRDRVNTEAFF
.,TRBJ2-6,.,TRBV5-1,CASSFHKRSGANVLTF
.,TRBJ2-3,TRBD2,TRBV4-1,CASSQGGAGADTQYF
.,TRBJ2-2,.,TRBV10-3,CAISEGGGTGELFF
.,TRBJ2-2,TRBD2,TRBV11-2,CASSLVFSGGTTGELFF
.,TRBJ1-5,TRBD1,TRBV19,CASSGQGGNQPQHF
once,TRBJ2-4,TRBD2,TRBV23-1,CASNGGVSGIQYF
once,TRBJ2-3,TRBD2,TRBV4-1,CASSRGLAGFTDTQYF
.,TRBJ2-7,TRBD2,TRBV6-5,CASSYEKRGGPDEQYF
.,TRBJ2-5,.,TRBV11-3,CASSLEGSPRETQYF
once,TRBJ1-1,.,TRBV9,CASSVGTGNTEAFF
few,TRBJ1-2,.,TRBV30,CAWSLPTTYDGYTF
.,TRBJ1-4,.,TRBV11-2,CASSPNRHTGKLFF
.,TRBJ2-2,TRBD1,TRBV15,CATSSGTATGELFF
.,TRBJ1-2,.,TRBV27,CASSPMITGRGGGYTF
.,TRBJ2-6,TRBD1,TRBV6-1,CASSEVEGAGANVLTF
.,TRBJ2-1,.,TRBV27,CASSIDRQRFF
.,TRBJ2-7,.,TRBV10-1,CASSEPRYSYEQYF
.,TRBJ2-7,TRBD2,TRBV5-4,CASSSKTSGGYEQYF
.,TRBJ2-7,.,TRBV27,CASSLYGPGEQYF